This T cell receptor (beta chain) comes out of a study of blood T cell repertoires in COVID-19. Study at large: Samples of COVID-19 (acute and convalescent) were obtained from the United States, Italy and Spain. T cells, B-cell-depleted T cells, or PBMCs supplied cDNA or gDNA.

Original processing notes: Estimation of nucleated cell counts was performed using reference gene primer amplification. Using immunoSEQ multiplex PCR, the repertoire was profiled, and TCRdb retains in-frame clones only, with some absent. The DNA gave D and trimming, while V, J and clone size come from that table. The data contain 100,000 to 150,000 clones, about 81% of them singletons. The CDR3 extends over 15 amino acids. Trimming stripped 2 bases from V and 9 bases from J, with 14 bases between. The germline gives CDR1 MDHEN, CDR2 SYDVKM. Patients from Seattle were sampled longitudinally, starting during active infection.

This clonotype was obtained from a young man with COVID-19, enrolled during active disease. V usage is TRBV28 and J usage is TRBJ1-6; no definite D call. What was sequenced was peripheral blood. CDR3 sequence: CASSLRGPTSSPLHF. CDR3 nucleotide sequence: TGTGCCAGCAGTTTACGAGGCCCTACCTCTTCACCCCTCCACTTT. Together with reference TRBV28 and TRBJ1-6, the CDR3 gives the full variable domain: DVKVTQSSRYLVKRTGEKVFLECVQDMDHENMFWYRQDPGLGLRLIYFSYDVKMKEKGDIPEGYSVSREKKERFSLILESASTNQTSMYLCASSLRGPTSSPLHFGNGTRLTVT.